The 18 T cell receptor beta chains below come from one sample, sequenced in a study of a mutant IDH1 vaccine in newly diagnosed glioma. Antigen specificity for these receptors is unknown. Regarding time point: week 47, end of study. Every vaccine dose comprised 300 ug of mutant IDH1 20-mer peptide plus topical imiquimod. Generated by immunoSEQ multiplex PCR, the TCRdb table keeps only in-frame clones and is missing some. The sample records around 40,000 clones, approximately 82% being singletons. The input for sequencing was PBMCs, taken from a glioma patient whose treatment included an IDH1 peptide vaccine. The receptor set was obtained from a man between 18 and 35 years old with glioma. Some clones in this sample may be carry-over from other donors' samples.

This clone was counted a few times. The chain has TRBV18 and TRBJ1-1; D gene uncertain. CDR1 is KGHSH, CDR2 LQKENI, per germline. CDR3 length: 11 residues. The V and J ends lost 5 bases and 7 bases respectively, with 8 bases between them. The CDR3 is CASSDGVEAFF. Written as DNA, the CDR3 is TGTGCCAGCTCAGACGGGGTTGAAGCTTTCTTT.

The chain has TRBV27 and TRBJ1-1; no definite D call. V dropped 4 bases and J dropped 1 base, with 7 bases sitting between them. The CDR3 spans 13 residues. Germline CDR1 is MNHEY and CDR2 is SMNVEV (reference sequence). The CDR3 region has the DNA TGTGCCAGCAGTTGGACGGGGAACACTGAAGCTTTCTTT. Its translation is CASSWTGNTEAFF.

The chain recombines TRBV30 with TRBJ1-5, with D hard to call. CDR3 length: 12 residues. V gave up 3 bases and J gave up 6 bases, with 9 bases separating them. Looked up from germline, CDR1 is GTSNPN and CDR2 is SVGIG (reference sequence). CDR3 region: CAWSSQRQPQHF. CDR3 nucleotides: TGTGCCTGGAGCTCCCAACGTCAGCCCCAGCATTTT.

V and J are TRBV30 and TRBJ1-4; 10 bases fit TRBD1. The CDR3 length is 16 residues. CDR1 is GTSNPN, CDR2 SVGIG, per germline (reference sequence). J gave up 8 bases and V 2 bases, and 11 bases lay outside the gene matches. In DNA, the CDR3 is TGTGCCTGGAGTCCGAACGACAGGGGGCGATCCGAAAAACTGTTTTTT. This gives the protein CAWSPNDRGRSEKLFF.

The CDR3 region is CASSLGARGTEAFF. CDR3 nucleotide sequence: TGTGCCAGCAGCTTGGGGGCCCGAGGGACTGAAGCTTTCTTT. This chain joins TRBV5-6 and TRBJ1-1; unclear D gene. Germline values: CDR1 SGHDT, CDR2 YYEEEE. This CDR3 spans 14 amino acids. The germline V and J ends were trimmed by 0 bases and 5 bases, with 11 bases remaining between them. The full variable domain, rest sourced from reference TRBV5-6 and TRBJ1-1, is DAGVTQSPTHLIKTRGQQVTLRCSPKSGHDTVSWYQQALGQGPQFIFQYYEEEERQRGNFPDRFSGHQFPNYSSELNVNALLLGDSALYLCASSLGARGTEAFFGQGTRLTVV.

The V gene is TRBV21-1, the J gene TRBJ1-2. TRBV21-1 is marked as a pseudogene. This CDR3 is built from 18 residues. CDR3 amino acids: CASSKGFPGGASNYGYTF. Written as DNA, the CDR3 is TGTGCCAGCAGCAAAGGATTTCCAGGGGGGGCGAGTAACTATGGCTACACCTTC.

Only a few counts were recorded for this clone. The V and J genes are TRBV10-3 and TRBJ1-1, with no clear D. Germline V gene sequence: CDR1 ENHRY, CDR2 SYGVKD. V lost 2 bases, J lost 1 base, and 2 bases lay in between. This CDR3 has 12 amino acids. The CDR3 DNA reads as TGTGCCATCAGTGAGACGAACACTGAAGCTTTCTTT. This translates into CAISETNTEAFF.

In this sample, this clone turned up a few times. This chain connects TRBV5-4 to TRBJ1-1; D uncertain. Germline V CDR1 and CDR2: SGHNT, YYREEE (reference sequence). The CDR3 is 14 amino acids. V shed 4 bases and J shed 7 bases, with 17 bases lying between them. In nucleotides, the CDR3 is TGTGCCAGCAGCCAAGATGACCAGCCACGTGAAGCTTTCTTT. It is translated as CASSQDDQPREAFF.

This clone was picked up one time. This sequence joins TRBV6-5 and TRBJ2-7; D may be TRBD1 (6 bases). Germline values: CDR1 MNHEY, CDR2 SVGAGI. CDR3 length equals 15 residues. Trimming removed 6 bases from V and 7 bases from J, with 22 bases in between. The CDR3 protein is CASRVLMTGVGEQYF. CDR3 DNA sequence: TGTGCCAGCAGGGTTTTGATGACAGGCGTGGGAGAGCAGTACTTC.

The chain recombines TRBV4-2 with TRBJ2-5; D gene unclear. There are 16 residues in the CDR3. Germline CDR1 and CDR2: LGHNA and YNFKEQ. V was trimmed by 4 bases and J by 4 bases, leaving 19 bases between them. The CDR3 sequence: CASSRERVLSGETQYF. The CDR3 DNA sequence: TGTGCCAGCAGCCGGGAACGTGTATTATCGGGAGAGACCCAGTACTTC.

This chain links TRBV5-6 with TRBJ2-7, with 10 bases fitting TRBD2. CDR1 is SGHDT and CDR2 is YYEEEE in the germline V gene. The CDR3 totals 18 residues. The V gene end was trimmed by 2 bases and the J gene end by 0 bases; junction bases not matched to a gene: 11. The CDR3 spells CASSFVSSGGPSSYEQYF. The CDR3 region has the DNA TGTGCCAGCAGCTTTGTCTCTAGCGGGGGTCCCAGCTCCTACGAGCAGTACTTC.

This clone appeared once. The rearrangement links TRBV6-5 to TRBJ1-1; D perhaps matches TRBD1 (6 bases). The germline V and J ends were trimmed by 2 bases and 5 bases, with 15 bases remaining between them. This CDR3 comprises 15 residues. Germline CDR1 and CDR2: MNHEY and SVGAGI. In nucleotides, the CDR3 is TGTGCCAGCAGTTACGCCCATCGGAGGGGGACTGAAGCTTTCTTT. Translated, it gives CASSYAHRRGTEAFF.

V gene TRBV2 combines with J gene TRBJ1-2, with D uncertain. The CDR3 totals 13 residues. V lost 2 bases to trimming and J lost 7 bases, with 11 bases between them. Germline V CDR1 and CDR2: SNHLY, FYNNEI. The CDR3 bases are TGTGCCAGCAGTGAATCCAGGAGTAGTGGCTACACCTTC. Its translation is CASSESRSSGYTF.

This clone was recorded only once. The rearrangement uses TRBV4-2 and TRBJ1-1; 11 bases map to TRBD1. V was pared by 3 bases and J by 0 bases, with 3 bases of the junction left unmatched. Germline-derived CDR1 and CDR2 are LGHNA and YNFKEQ. The CDR3 length is 16 residues. The CDR3 region is CASSHPGQGVNTEAFF. The CDR3 DNA reads as TGTGCCAGCAGCCATCCGGGACAGGGGGTGAACACTGAAGCTTTCTTT.

The chain couples TRBV29-1 to TRBJ1-2, with D perhaps matching TRBD1 (5 bases). V was pared by 3 bases and J by 5 bases, with 13 bases between. This CDR3 is built from 13 residues. CDR1 SQVTM and CDR2 ANQGSEA come from the germline V gene. CDR3 in DNA: TGCAGCGTTGATCTAGGCGGGGGGTATGGCTACACCTTC. This sequence encodes CSVDLGGGYGYTF. Looking up the rest from reference TRBV29-1 and TRBJ1-2 gives the full variable domain: SAVISQKPSRDICQRGTSLTIQCQVDSQVTMMFWYRQQPGQSLTLIATANQGSEATYESGFVIDKFPISRPNLTFSTLTVSNMSPEDSSIYLCSVDLGGGYGYTFGSGTRLTVV.

V and J are TRBV11-2 and TRBJ2-2, with D perhaps TRBD1 (6 bases). CDR3 length equals 16 residues. Deletions cut 3 bases from V and 0 bases from J, with 11 bases between. Germline CDR1 reads SGHAT; CDR2 reads FQNNGV. The CDR3 nucleotides are TGTGCCAGCAGCTTTAACAGGGCCGCGAACACCGGGGAGCTGTTTTTT. Residues: CASSFNRAANTGELFF.

This clone turned up a few times. The gene calls are TRBV27 and TRBJ1-2, with 9 bases matching TRBD1. The junction had 8 bases not matched to a gene; V was cut back by 4 bases and J by 5 bases. This CDR3 spans 15 amino acids. CDR1 is MNHEY and CDR2 is SMNVEV in the germline V gene (reference sequence). This CDR3 reads CASSSLGTGHYGYTF. In DNA, the CDR3 is TGTGCCAGCAGTTCTCTGGGGACAGGGCATTATGGCTACACCTTC.

The rearrangement uses TRBV6-1 and TRBJ1-4; D not resolved. V was shortened by 2 bases and J by 3 bases, with 19 bases between the two germline ends. The germline CDR1 and CDR2 sequences are MNHNS and SASEGT. The CDR3 sequence is 18 residues long. CDR3 bases: TGTGCCAGCAGTGAATACCAAGGGTCCCAGATTGCTAATGAAAAACTGTTTTTT. Translated: CASSEYQGSQIANEKLFF.